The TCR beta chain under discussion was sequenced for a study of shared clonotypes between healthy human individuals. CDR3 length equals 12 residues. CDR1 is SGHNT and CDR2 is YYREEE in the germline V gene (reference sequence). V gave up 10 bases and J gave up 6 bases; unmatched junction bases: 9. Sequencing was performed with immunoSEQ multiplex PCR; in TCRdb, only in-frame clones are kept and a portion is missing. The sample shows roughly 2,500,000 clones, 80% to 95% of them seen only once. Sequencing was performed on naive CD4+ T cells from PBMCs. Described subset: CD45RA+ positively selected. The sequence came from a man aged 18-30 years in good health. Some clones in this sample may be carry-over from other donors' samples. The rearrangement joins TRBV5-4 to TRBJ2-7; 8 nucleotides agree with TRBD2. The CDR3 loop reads CALQASGGEQYF. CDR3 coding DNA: TGTGCCCTCCAGGCCAGCGGGGGCGAGCAGTACTTC.